This TCR beta chain was retrieved from a study of regulatory T cells in long-lasting Graves disease. Study-wide points: Accuracy could have been hurt by small sample size. Clonotypes that were public and shared totalled 2,500 to 3,000 in persistent patients versus roughly 1,000 in new patients.

With iRepertoire HTBI primers and Arm-PCR of CDR3 regions, TCR beta libraries were built. From the multiplex PCR reads, TCRdb called clonotypes with MiXCR, one entry per CDR3 protein. This table holds 350,000 to 550,000 distinct CDR3 sequences, 16% found once. There are many counts of this clonotype. The target antigen is unknown. This sample's time point: newly diagnosed GD, antithyroid drugs for less than 3 months. TCR sequences were obtained from RNA taken from PBMCs. Trimming cost V 7 bases and J 3 bases; bases outside gene matches: 12. CDR3 length: 15 amino acids. Germline V gene data show CDR1 as MNHEY and CDR2 as SVGEGT. These same data were also listed under a study on T cells in Graves' hyperthyroidism and ophthalmopathy. That study reports: A model using 13 V-J features told ophthalmopathy apart from stable hyperthyroidism.

This receptor was taken from a woman in her late teens or twenties with Graves disease. This chain links TRBV6-2 or TRBV6-3 with TRBJ2-7; 7 bases agree with TRBD1. Sequenced material: peripheral blood mononuclear cells (PBMCs), taken at new diagnosis, from a patient treated with antithyroid drugs. Here the CDR3 DNA reads TGTGCCAGCAAGCTTGAGACAGGGCCTTACTACGAGCAGTACTTC. It encodes CASKLETGPYYEQYF.